Below are 9 T cell receptor beta chains sequenced from a single sample in a study of T cell responses to AZD1222 COVID-19 vaccine. TCRdb's copy holds only in-frame clones and misses some; the assay was immunoSEQ multiplex PCR. The repertoire holds 150,000 or so clones, with roughly nine tenths as singletons. The source material was peripheral blood, sampled on day 0 of MenACWY control vaccination. These receptors were collected from an adult in good health.

The chain has TRBV9 and TRBJ1-5; D remains ambiguous. The CDR3 consists of 10 residues. The germline CDR1 and CDR2 sequences are SGDLS and YYNGEE. The V and J ends lost 4 bases and 6 bases respectively, with 2 bases between them. The CDR3 region has the DNA TGTGCCAGCAGCCCTCAGCCCCAGCATTTT. Translated, it gives CASSPQPQHF.

The V gene is TRBV6-4, the J gene TRBJ2-1, with a weak D call TRBD2 (6 bases). Germline CDR1 MRHNA, CDR2 SNTAGT. This CDR3 has 16 amino acids. Trimming left V 1 base short and J 2 bases short, with 12 bases between. The CDR3 DNA is TGTGCCAGCAGTGACTGGGGCGGGGTAGCCTACAATGAGCAGTTCTTC. Translating gives CASSDWGGVAYNEQFF.

The J gene is TRBJ2-1, the V gene TRBV27, with TRBD2 identical over 11 bases. This CDR3 comprises 17 residues. CDR1 MNHEY and CDR2 SMNVEV come from the germline V gene (reference sequence). The ends lost 2 bases at V and 7 bases at J; junction bases unmatched: 10. The CDR3 sequence: CASSLGAWSSGRNEQFF. The DNA of the CDR3 is TGTGCCAGCAGTTTAGGGGCCTGGTCTAGCGGGAGGAATGAGCAGTTCTTC.

The chain uses TRBV29-1 and TRBJ1-5, with 8 bases lining up with TRBD1. The CDR3 has 13 residues. CDR1 and CDR2 (germline): SQVTM, ANQGSEA. With V trimmed by 7 bases and J by 1 base, 3 bases remained unmatched. The CDR3 coding sequence is TGCAGCGCTGGGACAGGCAGCAATCAGCCCCAGCATTTT. Protein sequence: CSAGTGSNQPQHF.

The J gene is TRBJ1-5, the V gene TRBV27, with TRBD1 matching 8 bases. Germline V gene sequence: CDR1 MNHEY, CDR2 SMNVEV (reference sequence). The CDR3 totals 17 residues. Trimming cost V 3 bases and J 7 bases; bases outside gene matches: 14. CDR3 loop: CASSFLPSGTGSQPQHF. CDR3 bases: TGTGCCAGCAGTTTTCTCCCGTCCGGGACAGGTAGCCAGCCCCAGCATTTT.

This clone was seen a single time. The chain links TRBV3-1 (or the pseudogene TRBV3-2) to TRBJ1-4; D uncertain. Deletions cut 5 bases from V and 0 bases from J, with 10 bases between. The germline V gene encodes CDR1 LGHDT and CDR2 YNNKEL (reference sequence). This CDR3 has 15 amino acids. CDR3 protein: CASSDWGATNEKLFF. In DNA, the CDR3 is TGTGCCAGCAGCGATTGGGGAGCAACTAATGAAAAACTGTTTTTT.

V gene TRBV7-8 combines with J gene TRBJ1-2; D ambiguous. The CDR3 contains 16 residues. V lost 1 base to trimming and J lost 5 bases, with 17 bases between them. The germline gives CDR1 SGHVS, CDR2 FQNEAQ. The CDR3 sequence is CASSLGVAGGPYGYTF. The CDR3 DNA reads as TGTGCCAGCAGCTTAGGAGTTGCAGGCGGACCTTATGGCTACACCTTC.

The chain combines TRBV24-1 with TRBJ2-3; 7 bases line up with TRBD2. Trimming cost V 3 bases and J 2 bases; bases outside gene matches: 7. There are 16 residues in the CDR3. The germline CDR1 and CDR2 sequences are KGHDR and SFDVKD. DNA of the CDR3: TGTGCCACCAGTGATATGGCTAGCGGCCTCACAGATACGCAGTATTTT. It is translated as CATSDMASGLTDTQYF.

The V and J genes are TRBV12-3 or TRBV12-4 and TRBJ1-5, with D perhaps matching TRBD1 (5 bases). Trimming shortened V by 5 bases and J by 0 bases, and 5 bases separated the two germline ends. The CDR3 sequence is 13 residues long. The chain's CDR3 is CASSQGSNQPQHF. CDR3 nucleotide sequence: TGTGCCAGCAGTCAGGGTAGCAATCAGCCCCAGCATTTT.